This T cell receptor (beta chain) derives from a study of T cell clonotyping in hematopoietic cell transplantation (dated by TCRdb to about 2021). Regarding the complete study: A total of 120 to 150 blood samples were gathered in the study from over 30 consecutive transplant recipients along with their related donors. Recruitment of patients was conducted between September 2015 and 2017, and follow-up was continued until late 2020 or death.

The study at large found these results: Recipient repertoires showed only a small fraction of overlap with donor repertoires, and over 97% appeared de novo at the given depth. After transplant, TCR diversity in recipients dropped, and pathologically expanded clonotypes climbed progressively between day 30 and day 180. Donor and pretransplant recipient Inverse Simpson Index values predicted broader posttransplant TCR repertoire diversity. The sample size was limited and the cells went unsorted, which meant the CD4 and CD8 repertoire contributions could not be told apart.

Reading the germline V gene (reference sequence) gives CDR1 MNHEY and CDR2 SMNVEV. The CDR3 runs 14 amino acids, cysteine and phenylalanine included. Just the 42-base CDR3 DNA is kept, in frame starting at base 1. V is shortened by 6 bases, J by 5 bases, and the region joining them spans 14 bases. The label giving this sample's time point can be read as: 100 days after allo-HCT. Blood samples were obtained from recipients approximately 28 days before transplant and at days 30, 100 and 180 after transplant. Nuclei Lysis Solution was used to extract genomic DNA from fresh or cryopreserved unfractionated peripheral blood mononuclear cells. The immunoSEQ assay, a bias-controlled multiplex PCR with V- and J-specific primers, was used to amplify TCR beta CDR3 regions from genomic DNA. In a second PCR step, a proprietary barcode and Illumina adapter sequences were attached to the CDR3 amplicons. CDR3 libraries were sequenced on an Illumina MiSeq instrument. On the authors' methods: Export and quality control were done with immunoSEQ Analyzer 3.0, while downstream analyses used R Bioconductor and Immunarch. Repertoire metrics were calculated using only productive rearrangements within the normalized downsampled data set. Pathologically expanded clonotypes were defined as those larger than 5 templates in the normalized cohort. The Inverse Simpson Index was used to measure repertoire diversity. To capture all clonotypes, the CMV-specificity analyses were run on the non-normalized data set. The table was pulled from immuneACCESS by TCRdb, which kept in-frame rearrangements only. Such tables lose some clones; where checked, under half of the loss comes from unresolved V genes, and the rest has no known cause. Clonal size and the V and J genes are those of that table, whereas D and trimming came from the DNA. Present in this sample are over 6,000 clones, 85% to 90% of which were seen just once. The top ten clones comprise roughly 5.8% of the sample.

A few counts support this clone. Its antigen is currently not known. Per-base quality was not reported, and no clone a single base away is much larger than it. Here the sequenced sample was peripheral blood mononuclear cells, taken 100 days after allogeneic stem cell transplant. Here the chain combines TRBV27 and TRBJ1-5; D gene: possibly TRBD1, on 5 matching bases. The TCR originated in a female patient aged 40-50 years who had an allogeneic stem cell transplant from a related donor, so the T cells may come from the graft donor. Some clones in this sample may be carry-over from other donors' samples. The CDR3 here reads CASRPAGTYQPQHF. The nucleotide sequence reads TGTGCCAGCAGGCCCGCCGGGACCTATCAGCCCCAGCATTTT.